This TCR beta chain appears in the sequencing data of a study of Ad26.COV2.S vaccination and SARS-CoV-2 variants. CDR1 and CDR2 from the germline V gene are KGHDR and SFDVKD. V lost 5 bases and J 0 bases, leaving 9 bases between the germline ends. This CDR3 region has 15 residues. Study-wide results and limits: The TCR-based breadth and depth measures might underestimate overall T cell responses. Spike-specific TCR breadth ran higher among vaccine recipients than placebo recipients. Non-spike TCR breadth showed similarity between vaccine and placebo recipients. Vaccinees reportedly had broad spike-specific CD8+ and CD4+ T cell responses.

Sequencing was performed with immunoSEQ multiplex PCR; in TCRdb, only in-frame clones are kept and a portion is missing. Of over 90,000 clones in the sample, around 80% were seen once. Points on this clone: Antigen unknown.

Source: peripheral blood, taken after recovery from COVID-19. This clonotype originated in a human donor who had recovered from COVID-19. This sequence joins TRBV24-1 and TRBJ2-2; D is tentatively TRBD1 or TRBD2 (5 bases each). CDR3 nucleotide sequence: TGTGCCACCAGTGCGTGGGACGCGAACACCGGGGAGCTGTTTTTT. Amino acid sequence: CATSAWDANTGELFF.